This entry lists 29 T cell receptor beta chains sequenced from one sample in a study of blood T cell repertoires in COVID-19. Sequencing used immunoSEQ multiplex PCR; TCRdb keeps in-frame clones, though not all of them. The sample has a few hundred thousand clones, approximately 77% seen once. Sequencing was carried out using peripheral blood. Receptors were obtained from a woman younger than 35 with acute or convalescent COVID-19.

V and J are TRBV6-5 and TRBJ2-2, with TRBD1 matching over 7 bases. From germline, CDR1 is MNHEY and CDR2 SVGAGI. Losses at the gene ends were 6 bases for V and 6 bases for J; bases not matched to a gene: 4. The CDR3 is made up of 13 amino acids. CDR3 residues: CASSHRGAGELFF. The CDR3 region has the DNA TGTGCCAGCAGCCACAGGGGCGCCGGGGAGCTGTTTTTT.

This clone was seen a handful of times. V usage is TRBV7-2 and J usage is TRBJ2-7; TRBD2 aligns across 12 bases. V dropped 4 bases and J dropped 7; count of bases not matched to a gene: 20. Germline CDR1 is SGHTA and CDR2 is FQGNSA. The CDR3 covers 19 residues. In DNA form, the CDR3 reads TGTGCCAGCAGCTCTCTAGGACTAGCGGGGACCGGGTCGGGAGGGGAGCAGTACTTC. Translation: CASSSLGLAGTGSGGEQYF.

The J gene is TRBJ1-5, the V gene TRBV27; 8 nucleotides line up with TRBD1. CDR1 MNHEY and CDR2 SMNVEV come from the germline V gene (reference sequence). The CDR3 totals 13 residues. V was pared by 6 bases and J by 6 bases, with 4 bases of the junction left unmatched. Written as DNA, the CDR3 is TGTGCCAGCAGGCGGGACAGGACTCAGCCCCAGCATTTT. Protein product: CASRRDRTQPQHF.

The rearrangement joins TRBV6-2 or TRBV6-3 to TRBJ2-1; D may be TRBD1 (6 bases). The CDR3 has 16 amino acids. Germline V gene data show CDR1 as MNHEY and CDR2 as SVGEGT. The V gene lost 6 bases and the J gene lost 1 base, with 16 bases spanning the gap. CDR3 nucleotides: TGTGCCAGCAGCCAAACAGGGATGGGATCCTACAATGAGCAGTTCTTC. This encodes CASSQTGMGSYNEQFF.

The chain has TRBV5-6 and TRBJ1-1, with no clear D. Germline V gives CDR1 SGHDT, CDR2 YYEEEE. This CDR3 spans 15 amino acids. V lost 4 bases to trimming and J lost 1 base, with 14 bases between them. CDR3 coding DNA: TGTGCCAGCAGCCCTCCGCCAACGGGGAACACTGAAGCTTTCTTT. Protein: CASSPPPTGNTEAFF.

Here the CDR3 reads CAWSAQTGGREKLFF. In DNA, the CDR3 is TGTGCCTGGAGCGCCCAAACAGGGGGCCGGGAAAAACTGTTTTTT. This rearrangement joins TRBV30 to TRBJ1-4; 9 bases match TRBD1. The CDR3 loop spans 15 amino acids. J was trimmed by 8 bases and V by 3 bases; bases with no gene match: 10. Germline V lookup: CDR1 GTSNPN, CDR2 SVGIG (reference sequence).

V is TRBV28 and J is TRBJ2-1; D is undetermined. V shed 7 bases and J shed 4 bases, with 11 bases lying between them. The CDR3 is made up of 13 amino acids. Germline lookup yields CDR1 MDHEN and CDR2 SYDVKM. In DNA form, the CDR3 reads TGTGCCAGCAACCGACTGGATTACAATGAGCAGTTCTTC. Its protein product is CASNRLDYNEQFF.

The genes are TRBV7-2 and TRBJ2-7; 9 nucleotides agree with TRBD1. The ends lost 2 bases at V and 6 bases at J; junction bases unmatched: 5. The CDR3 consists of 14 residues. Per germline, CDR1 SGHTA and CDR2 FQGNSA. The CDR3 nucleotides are TGTGCCAGCAGCTTATCCTGGACAGGGGCCGAGCAGTACTTC. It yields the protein CASSLSWTGAEQYF.

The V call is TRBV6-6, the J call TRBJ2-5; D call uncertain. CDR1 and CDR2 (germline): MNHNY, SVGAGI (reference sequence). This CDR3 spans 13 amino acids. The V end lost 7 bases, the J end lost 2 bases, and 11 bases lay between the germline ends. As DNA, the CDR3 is TGTGCCAGCATTAGAAGATTACAAGAGACCCAGTACTTC. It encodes CASIRRLQETQYF.

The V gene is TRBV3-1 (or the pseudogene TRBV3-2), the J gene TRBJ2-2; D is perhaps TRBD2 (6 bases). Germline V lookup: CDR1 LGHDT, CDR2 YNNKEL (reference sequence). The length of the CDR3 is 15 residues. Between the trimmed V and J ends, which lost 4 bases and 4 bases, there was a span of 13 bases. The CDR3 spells CASSLGGIVTGELFF. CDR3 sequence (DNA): TGTGCCAGCAGCCTTGGCGGGATTGTCACCGGGGAGCTGTTTTTT.

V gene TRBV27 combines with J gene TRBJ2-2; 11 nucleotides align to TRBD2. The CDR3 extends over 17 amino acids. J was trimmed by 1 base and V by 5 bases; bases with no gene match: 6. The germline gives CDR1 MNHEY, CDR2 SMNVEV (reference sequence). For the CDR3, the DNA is TGTGCCAGCAGTCCCCTAGCGGGAGGAAGGAACACCGGGGAGCTGTTTTTT. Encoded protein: CASSPLAGGRNTGELFF.

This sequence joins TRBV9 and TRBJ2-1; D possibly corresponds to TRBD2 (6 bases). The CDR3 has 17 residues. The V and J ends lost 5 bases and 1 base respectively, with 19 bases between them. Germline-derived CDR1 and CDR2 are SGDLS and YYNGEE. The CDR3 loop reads CASRLTLIAVSYNEQFF. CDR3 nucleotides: TGTGCCAGCAGGCTAACCTTGATAGCGGTTTCCTACAATGAGCAGTTCTTC.

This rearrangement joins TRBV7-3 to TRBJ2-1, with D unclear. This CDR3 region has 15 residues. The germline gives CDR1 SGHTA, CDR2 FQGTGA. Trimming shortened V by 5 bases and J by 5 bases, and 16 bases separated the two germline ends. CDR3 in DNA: TGTGCCAGCAGCCCAGGCGCCCGTCAGAACAATGAGCAGTTCTTC. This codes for CASSPGARQNNEQFF.

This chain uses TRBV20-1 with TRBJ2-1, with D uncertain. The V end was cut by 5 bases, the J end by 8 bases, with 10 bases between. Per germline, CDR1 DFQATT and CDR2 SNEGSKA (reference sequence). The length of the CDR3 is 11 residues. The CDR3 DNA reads TGCAGTGCTCCGGTTGAATATGAGCAGTTCTTC. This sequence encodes CSAPVEYEQFF.

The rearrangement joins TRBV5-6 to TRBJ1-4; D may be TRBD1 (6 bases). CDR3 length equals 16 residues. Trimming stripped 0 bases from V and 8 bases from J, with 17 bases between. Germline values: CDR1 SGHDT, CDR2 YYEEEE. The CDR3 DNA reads TGTGCCAGCAGCTTGGGGTACAGGGTAGCTTTGGAAAAACTGTTTTTT. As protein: CASSLGYRVALEKLFF.

The CDR3 loop is CASTPAGVLTEAFF. In DNA, the CDR3 is TGTGCCAGCACCCCAGCGGGGGTCTTGACTGAAGCTTTCTTT. The V and J genes are TRBV6-5 and TRBJ1-1; D perhaps matches TRBD1 (5 bases). Germline CDR1 MNHEY, CDR2 SVGAGI. Trimming cost V 7 bases and J 5 bases, with 17 bases left between them. The CDR3 has 14 amino acids.

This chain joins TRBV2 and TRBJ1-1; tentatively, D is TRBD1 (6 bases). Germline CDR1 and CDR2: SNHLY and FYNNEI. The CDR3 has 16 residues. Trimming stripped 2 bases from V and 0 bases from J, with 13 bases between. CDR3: CASSEPPGVLNTEAFF. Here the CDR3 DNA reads TGTGCCAGCAGTGAACCCCCAGGGGTCCTGAACACTGAAGCTTTCTTT.

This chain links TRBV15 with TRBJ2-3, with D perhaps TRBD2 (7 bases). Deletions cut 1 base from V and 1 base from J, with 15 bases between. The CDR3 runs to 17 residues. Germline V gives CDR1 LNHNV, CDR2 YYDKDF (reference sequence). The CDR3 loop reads CATSRVSGGLGTDTQYF. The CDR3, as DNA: TGTGCCACCAGCAGAGTATCGGGGGGCTTGGGCACAGATACGCAGTATTTT.

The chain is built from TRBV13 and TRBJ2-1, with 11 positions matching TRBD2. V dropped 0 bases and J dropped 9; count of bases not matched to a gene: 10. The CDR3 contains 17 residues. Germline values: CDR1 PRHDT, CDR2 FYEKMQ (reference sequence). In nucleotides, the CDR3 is TGTGCCAGCAGCTTAGGCCTGAGACTAGCGGGAACGATTGAGCAGTTCTTC. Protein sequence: CASSLGLRLAGTIEQFF. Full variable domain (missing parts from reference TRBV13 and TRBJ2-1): AAGVIQSPRHLIKEKRETATLKCYPIPRHDTVYWYQQGPGQDPQFLISFYEKMQSDKGSIPDRFSAQQFSDYHSELNMSSLELGDSALYFCASSLGLRLAGTIEQFFGPGTRLTVL.

The CDR3 nucleotides read TGTGCCAGCTCACCAAAGGCGGGAGGCACAGATACGCAGTATTTT. It codes for CASSPKAGGTDTQYF. This chain uses TRBV18 with TRBJ2-3; 7 nucleotides align to TRBD2. CDR3 length: 15 residues. The germline V gene has CDR1 KGHSH and CDR2 LQKENI. V trimming: 2 bases; J trimming: 1 base; junction bases outside the gene matches: 3.

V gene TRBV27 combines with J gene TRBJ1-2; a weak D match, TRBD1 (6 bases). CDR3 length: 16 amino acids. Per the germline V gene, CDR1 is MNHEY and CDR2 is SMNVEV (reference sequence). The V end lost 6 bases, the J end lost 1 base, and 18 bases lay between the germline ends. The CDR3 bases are TGTGCCAGCAGACATACAACAGGGTCGCTTAACTATGGCTACACCTTC. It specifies CASRHTTGSLNYGYTF.

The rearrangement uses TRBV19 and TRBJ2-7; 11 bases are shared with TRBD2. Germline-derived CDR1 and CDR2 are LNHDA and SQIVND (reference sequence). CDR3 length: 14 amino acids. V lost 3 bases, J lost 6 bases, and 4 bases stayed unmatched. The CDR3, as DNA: TGTGCCAGTAGTATCTGGCTAGCGGGAGGCGAGCAGTACTTC. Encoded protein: CASSIWLAGGEQYF.

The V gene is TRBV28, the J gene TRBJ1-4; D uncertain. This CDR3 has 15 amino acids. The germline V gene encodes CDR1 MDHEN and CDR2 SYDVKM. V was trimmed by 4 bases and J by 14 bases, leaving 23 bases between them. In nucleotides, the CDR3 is TGTGCCAGCAGTTCCCGACACGACCCCCCTCTCCGGCTGTTTTTT. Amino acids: CASSSRHDPPLRLFF. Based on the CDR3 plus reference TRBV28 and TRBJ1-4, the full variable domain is DVKVTQSSRYLVKRTGEKVFLECVQDMDHENMFWYRQDPGLGLRLIYFSYDVKMKEKGDIPEGYSVSREKKERFSLILESASTNQTSMYLCASSSRHDPPLRLFFGSGTQLSVL.

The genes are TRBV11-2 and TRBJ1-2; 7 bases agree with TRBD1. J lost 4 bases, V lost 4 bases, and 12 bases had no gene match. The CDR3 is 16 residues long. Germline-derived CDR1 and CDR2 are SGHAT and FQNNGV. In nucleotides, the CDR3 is TGTGCCAGCAGCTCGGTCAGGGACAGCCGGACCTATGGCTACACCTTC. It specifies CASSSVRDSRTYGYTF.

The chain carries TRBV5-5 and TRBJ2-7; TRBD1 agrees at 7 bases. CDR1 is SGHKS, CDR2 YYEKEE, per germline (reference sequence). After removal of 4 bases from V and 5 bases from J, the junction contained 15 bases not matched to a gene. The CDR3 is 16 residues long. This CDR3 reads CASSARDSRLLDEQYF. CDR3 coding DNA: TGTGCCAGCAGCGCCAGGGACAGCCGCCTCCTAGACGAGCAGTACTTC.

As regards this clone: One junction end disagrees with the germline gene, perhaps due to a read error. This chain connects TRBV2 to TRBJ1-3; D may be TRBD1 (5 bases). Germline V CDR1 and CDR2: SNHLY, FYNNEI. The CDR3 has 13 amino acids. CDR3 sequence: CASSERSPRQGDF. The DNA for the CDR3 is TGTGCCAGCAGTGAACGGTCCCCTCGGCAGGGCGATTTT.

For the CDR3, the DNA is TGCGCCAGTACGGGGACTAGCGGGAGTCTCACAGATACGCAGTATTTT. It codes for CASTGTSGSLTDTQYF. The V gene is TRBV10-2, the J gene TRBJ2-3, with 14 nucleotides matching TRBD2. CDR1 is WSHSY and CDR2 is SAAADI in the germline V gene. V was clipped by 9 bases and J by 2 bases; unmatched bases: 7. The CDR3 totals 16 residues.

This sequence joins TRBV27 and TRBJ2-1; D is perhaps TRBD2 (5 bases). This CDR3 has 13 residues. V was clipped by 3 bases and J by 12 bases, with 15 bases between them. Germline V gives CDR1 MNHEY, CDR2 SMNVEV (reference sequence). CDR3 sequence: CASSLGADVGQFF. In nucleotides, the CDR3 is TGTGCCAGCAGTTTGGGAGCGGATGTCGGGCAGTTCTTC.

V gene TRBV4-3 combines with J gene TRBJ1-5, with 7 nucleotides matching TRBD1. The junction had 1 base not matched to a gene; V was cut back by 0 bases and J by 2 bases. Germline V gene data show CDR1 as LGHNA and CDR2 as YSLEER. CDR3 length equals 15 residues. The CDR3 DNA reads TGCGCCAGCAGCCAAGATGGACAGGGCAATCAGCCCCAGCATTTT. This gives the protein CASSQDGQGNQPQHF.